This T cell receptor beta chain is drawn from a study of identical twins. Study results and limitations: Where out-of-frame alpha sequences were twin-shared, they showed excess low generation probability.

Template switching added a universal primer site; cDNA carried unique molecular identifiers. Each CDR3 protein is one row after TCRdb ran MiXCR on the 5' RACE reads. The top ten hold 0.35% to 0.45% of the sample, which has more than 400,000 distinct CDR3 sequences, approximately 16% seen once. The CDR3 sequence is 14 residues long. Germline V gene lookup returns CDR1 SGHAT and CDR2 FQNNGV. For this clonotype: Its matching antigen is unknown. A read error is possible here, since a much larger clone lies one base away.

Donors uniformly comprised healthy Caucasians. This sample also belongs to another study, concerning yellow fever vaccine responses in identical twins. As that report states: Vaccine T cell responses of twins reportedly seemed partly convergent and partly personalized.

This chain connects TRBV11-2 to TRBJ2-3; weak D call: TRBD1 (5 bases). The sequencing input was CD4+ T cells sorted from blood. The sequence was obtained from a woman aged 18-30 years in good health. CDR3 nucleotides: TGTGCCAGCAGCTTAGAAGCAGGGCCAGATACGCGGTATTTT. Encoded protein: CASSLEAGPDTRYF.